This paragraph reports one T cell receptor beta chain. Its antigen remains unknown. This sample is part of a study of chemoradiotherapy in HPV16-positive cancers. At the level of the study: Functional T-cell assays on a couple of HPV16-positive patients' cells defined candidate HPV-specific clones and common TCR motifs. Points from the study as a whole: Only two HPV16-positive patients supplied the functional HPV-specificity definition. During treatment, candidate HPV-specific clones and E7-related motifs expanded in tumor.

Repertoires were sampled repeatedly during chemoradiotherapy. V dropped 4 bases and J dropped 1 base, with 8 bases sitting between them. The CDR3 length is 13 residues. Germline V gene lookup returns CDR1 SGDLS and CDR2 YYNGEE. The assay was immunoSEQ multiplex PCR, and TCRdb's table has in-frame clones only and misses some. This table has approximately 3,100 clones, under 95% appearing once. The specimen was tumor tissue, collected from a patient who underwent chemoradiotherapy. The receptor comes from a human donor with HPV-associated anogenital cancer. The rearrangement links TRBV9 to TRBJ1-1, with unresolved D. CDR3 sequence: CASSPRPNTEAFF. The CDR3 nucleotides are TGTGCCAGCAGCCCCAGGCCGAACACTGAAGCTTTCTTT.